This T cell receptor beta chain was identified in a study of T cells in Graves' hyperthyroidism and ophthalmopathy. Overall study results and limits: It was a median about 6 months before onset that the model predicted ophthalmopathy. Clonotypes that were expanded in thyroid above 0.001 mostly appeared in blood too.

This clonotype occurred many times. Antigen specificity is unknown. The hyperthyroidism patients had all been newly diagnosed, and their disease duration was under 2 months. Their ages ranged from 18 to 65 years. Patients having uncontrolled infection, another autoimmune disease, pregnancy or lactation were not included. The CDR3 consists of 17 residues. Deletions cut 5 bases from V and 3 bases from J, with 19 bases between. Germline V gene data show CDR1 as MNHNS and CDR2 as SASEGT. Authors of the study amplified TCR beta CDR3 regions from RNA transcripts. The HTBI primer set drove a first-round RT-PCR of the TCR CDR3. TCRdb independently ran MiXCR on the multiplex PCR reads; one entry per CDR3 protein. The repertoire has fewer than 500,000 distinct CDR3 sequences, approximately 13% of them found once; the top ten carry under 25%.

V usage is TRBV6-1 and J usage is TRBJ1-4; TRBD1 might be the D (6 bases). Input material: blood. The source of this sequence is a man in his thirties or forties with Graves' hyperthyroidism that later progressed to Graves' ophthalmopathy. CDR3 bases: TGTGCCAGCAGTCCCTCGGGGGGCTGGGATTCTAATGAAAAACTGTTTTTT. Protein: CASSPSGGWDSNEKLFF.